This T cell receptor (beta chain) came from a study of blood T cell repertoires in COVID-19. The overall study: PBMCs, B-cell-depleted T cells, or T cells were the source of the cDNA or gDNA that made up the material.

With regard to this clone: The junction departs from germline at one end; a sequencing error may be responsible.

In the source study's methods: Amplification of reference gene primers provided the estimated nucleated cell counts. Clones were sequenced by immunoSEQ multiplex PCR, and TCRdb holds only the in-frame ones, with some missing. That table furnishes V, J and clone size, whereas the DNA furnished D and trimming. The sample records around 250,000 clones, approximately 77% being singletons. The receptor was derived from a woman aged 18 to 35 with acute or convalescent COVID-19. The sample comprised peripheral blood.

The CDR3: CANSTLASSYNEQFF. The CDR3 bases are TGTGCCAACAGTACACTAGCGAGCTCCTACAATGAGCAGTTCTTC. The chain employs TRBV27 and TRBJ2-1; 7 bases match TRBD2. CDR1 is MNHEY, CDR2 SMNVEV, per germline (reference sequence). This CDR3 region has 15 residues.